The 17 T cell receptor beta chains below were found in one sample sequenced in a study of OX40 agonist ivuxolimab in advanced cancers. Data came from immunoSEQ multiplex PCR; TCRdb stores just in-frame clones and leaves some out. The table has roughly 49,000 clones, about 80% seen once. The sequencing here drew on CD4+ or CD8+ T cells sorted from blood, taken in a trial of the OX40 agonist ivuxolimab. Receptors were obtained from an adult with an advanced solid tumor such as melanoma, head and neck, liver or kidney cancer.

The chain uses TRBV5-4 and TRBJ2-7; 8 positions match TRBD1. The CDR3 runs 14 residues. The ends lost 0 bases at V and 6 bases at J; junction bases unmatched: 5. Germline lookup yields CDR1 SGHNT and CDR2 YYREEE (reference sequence). CDR3 protein: CASSLDRGRGEQYF. The CDR3 bases are TGTGCCAGCAGCTTGGACAGGGGGAGAGGCGAGCAGTACTTC.

V gene TRBV6-5 combines with J gene TRBJ1-6; no definite D call. Trimming removed 5 bases from V and 5 bases from J, with 7 bases in between. The CDR3 is 13 amino acids. Per germline, CDR1 MNHEY and CDR2 SVGAGI. The DNA of the CDR3 is TGTGCCAGCAGTCAAACCCATAATTCACCCCTCCACTTT. It codes for CASSQTHNSPLHF.

CDR3 protein: CASSPFAGGDNEQFF. The CDR3 DNA reads TGTGCCAGCTCACCATTCGCGGGGGGGGACAATGAGCAGTTCTTC. The V gene is TRBV18, the J gene TRBJ2-1; 9 bases match TRBD2. Trimming removed 2 bases from V and 5 bases from J; junction bases left unmatched: 4. CDR3 length: 15 residues. Germline loops: CDR1 KGHSH, CDR2 LQKENI. Combining the CDR3 with reference TRBV18 and TRBJ2-1 gives the whole variable domain NAGVMQNPRHLVRRRGQEARLRCSPMKGHSHVYWYRQLPEEGLKFMVYLQKENIIDESGMPKERFSAEFPKEGPSILRIQQVVRGDSAAYFCASSPFAGGDNEQFFGPGTRLTVL.

J is TRBJ2-7 and V is TRBV11-3; no clear D gene. This CDR3 is built from 13 residues. Germline loops: CDR1 SGHNT, CDR2 YENEEA. V was trimmed by 5 bases and J by 7 bases, leaving 15 bases between them. CDR3 nucleotides: TGTGCCAGCAGCGGCCGGACCCCGATGGAGCAGTACTTC. Encoded protein: CASSGRTPMEQYF.

The V and J genes are TRBV5-1 and TRBJ2-5; possible D gene TRBD1, 6 bases. V was pared by 1 base and J by 3 bases, with 13 bases between. Germline CDR1 is SGHRS and CDR2 is YFSETQ. The CDR3 runs 15 residues. This CDR3 reads CASSLTGLREETQYF. In DNA form, the CDR3 reads TGCGCCAGCAGCTTGACAGGGCTAAGAGAAGAGACCCAGTACTTC.

This chain connects TRBV11-3 to TRBJ1-1; D gene ambiguous. The germline V gene has CDR1 SGHNT and CDR2 YENEEA. Between the trimmed V and J ends, which lost 0 bases and 4 bases, there was a span of 12 bases. This CDR3 has 15 residues. The CDR3 DNA sequence: TGTGCCAGCAGCTTAGATCTGCGGGAGGGCACTGAAGCTTTCTTT. Its translation: CASSLDLREGTEAFF.

This clone was recorded only once. This sequence joins TRBV6-1 and TRBJ1-4; D not resolved. In germline, CDR1 is MNHNS, CDR2 SASEGT. Trimming pared 2 bases from V and 4 bases from J, leaving 8 bases between. The length of the CDR3 is 14 residues. CDR3 protein: CASSESLGNEKLFF. CDR3 nucleotides: TGTGCCAGCAGTGAAAGTTTGGGTAATGAAAAACTGTTTTTT.

The gene calls are TRBV7-2 and TRBJ2-5; 9 nucleotides match TRBD2. The J segment lost 5 bases and the V segment lost 4 bases, leaving 11 bases of the junction unmatched. The CDR3 loop spans 16 amino acids. Looked up from germline, CDR1 is SGHTA and CDR2 is FQGNSA. The CDR3 region is CASSYSAGGLGETQYF. The DNA for the CDR3 is TGTGCCAGCAGCTATTCAGCGGGGGGCTTAGGGGAGACCCAGTACTTC.

The V and J genes are TRBV7-2 and TRBJ2-1; a possible D gene is TRBD1 (6 bases). Germline CDR1 SGHTA, CDR2 FQGNSA. The CDR3 length is 15 residues. The germline V and J ends were trimmed by 2 bases and 0 bases, with 8 bases remaining between them. For the CDR3, the DNA is TGTGCCAGCAGCTTACGAGGGGGCTCCTACAATGAGCAGTTCTTC. This sequence encodes CASSLRGGSYNEQFF.

The chain is built from TRBV19 and TRBJ1-5; D perhaps matches TRBD1 (5 bases). Deletions cut 5 bases from V and 5 bases from J, with 16 bases between. The CDR3 sequence is 15 residues long. In germline, CDR1 is LNHDA, CDR2 SQIVND (reference sequence). CDR3: CASSPQGTGYQPQHF. The CDR3 DNA reads TGTGCCAGTAGTCCCCAGGGAACGGGCTATCAGCCCCAGCATTTT.

This sequence joins TRBV7-2 and TRBJ1-4; D remains unclear. Trimming left V 5 bases short and J 5 bases short, with 15 bases between. Germline V gene data show CDR1 as SGHTA and CDR2 as FQGNSA. The CDR3 has 15 amino acids. The CDR3 sequence is CASSPRLGGNEKLFF. Written as DNA, the CDR3 is TGTGCCAGCAGCCCCAGGCTCGGTGGGAATGAAAAACTGTTTTTT.

This chain links TRBV6-5 with TRBJ2-1; 8 bases line up with TRBD1. J was trimmed by 6 bases and V by 0 bases; bases with no gene match: 4. The CDR3 consists of 15 residues. Germline loops: CDR1 MNHEY, CDR2 SVGAGI. CDR3 sequence reads: CASSYSHRGSNEQFF. CDR3 DNA: TGTGCCAGCAGTTACTCGCACAGGGGGTCCAATGAGCAGTTCTTC.

The rearrangement uses TRBV29-1 and TRBJ2-7; TRBD1 might be the D (6 bases). Germline CDR1 SQVTM, CDR2 ANQGSEA. This CDR3 comprises 12 residues. Trimming left V 0 bases short and J 4 bases short, with 7 bases between. Here the CDR3 reads CSVEEGGYEQYF. The CDR3 DNA is TGCAGCGTTGAAGAAGGGGGTTACGAGCAGTACTTC.

The chain employs TRBV19 and TRBJ2-6; D is unclear. The length of the CDR3 is 13 residues. Germline-derived CDR1 and CDR2 are LNHDA and SQIVND (reference sequence). The V end lost 6 bases, the J end lost 2 bases, and 5 bases lay between the germline ends. The CDR3 nucleotides are TGTGCCAGTAGCAACGCTGGGGCCAACGTCCTGACTTTC. Translating it yields CASSNAGANVLTF.

This clone was counted between two and nine times. This chain links TRBV5-1 with TRBJ2-5, with TRBD1 as a possible D gene (6 bases). CDR3 size: 15 residues. Germline loops: CDR1 SGHRS, CDR2 YFSETQ. Between the trimmed V and J ends, which lost 4 bases and 1 base, there was a span of 14 bases. In DNA form, the CDR3 reads TGCGCCAGCAGCGGGGGCTCGGCTAGCCAAGAGACCCAGTACTTC. It is translated as CASSGGSASQETQYF.

This sequence joins TRBV15 and TRBJ2-7; 10 bases fit TRBD1. J gave up 5 bases and V 2 bases, and 6 bases lay outside the gene matches. Germline V gives CDR1 LNHNV, CDR2 YYDKDF (reference sequence). There are 15 residues in the CDR3. Here the CDR3 reads CATSRRDRGNHEQYF. The CDR3 DNA reads TGTGCCACCAGCAGAAGGGACAGGGGAAACCACGAGCAGTACTTC.

The CDR3 nucleotides read TGTGCCAGTAGTACCCAGGGGGCGGGTCAGCCCCAGCATTTT. Encoded protein: CASSTQGAGQPQHF. The chain employs TRBV19 and TRBJ1-5; 8 nucleotides line up with TRBD1. Germline CDR1 and CDR2: LNHDA and SQIVND (reference sequence). The CDR3 covers 14 residues. Trimming took 4 bases from V and 6 from J; bases not matched to a gene: 5.